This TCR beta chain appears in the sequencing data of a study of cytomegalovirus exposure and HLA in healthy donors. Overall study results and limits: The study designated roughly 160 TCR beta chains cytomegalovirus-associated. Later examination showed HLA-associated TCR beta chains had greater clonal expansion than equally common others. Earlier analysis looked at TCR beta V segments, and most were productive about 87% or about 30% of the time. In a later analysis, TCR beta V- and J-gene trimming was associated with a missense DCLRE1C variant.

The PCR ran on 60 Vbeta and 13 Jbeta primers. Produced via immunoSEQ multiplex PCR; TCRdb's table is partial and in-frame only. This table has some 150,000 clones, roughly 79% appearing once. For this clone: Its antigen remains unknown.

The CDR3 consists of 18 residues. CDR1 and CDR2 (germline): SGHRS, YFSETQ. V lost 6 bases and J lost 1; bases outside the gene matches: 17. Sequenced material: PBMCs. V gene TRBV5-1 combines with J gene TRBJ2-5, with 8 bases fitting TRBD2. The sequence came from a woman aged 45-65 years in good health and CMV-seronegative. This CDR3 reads CASKPELKGGGSQETQYF. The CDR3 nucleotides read TGCGCCAGCAAACCGGAACTTAAGGGCGGGGGGTCCCAAGAGACCCAGTACTTC.